These 32 T cell receptor beta chains were all obtained from the same sample, sequenced in a study of Ad26.COV2.S vaccination and SARS-CoV-2 variants. Sequenced by immunoSEQ multiplex PCR; TCRdb stores in-frame clones only, minus some. The sample contains some 250,000 clones, around nine tenths of which appear only once. Treatment: over 15 received Ad26.COV2.S at low or high dose, single or two shots; a few received placebo; per-sample allocation not given. On day 63 after the first injection, vaccine and placebo recipients gave samples. Sequenced here: peripheral blood, sampled in a trial of Ad26.COV2.S vaccine versus placebo. These TCRs come from a person aged 18-65 years who received the Ad26.COV2.S COVID-19 vaccine or a placebo.

The V and J genes are TRBV2 and TRBJ2-7; 7 bases line up with TRBD2. V shed 7 bases and J 4 bases; nucleotides not matched to a gene: 10. The germline V gene encodes CDR1 SNHLY and CDR2 FYNNEI. This CDR3 is 14 amino acids long. CDR3 residues: CASMTELASYEQYF. Here the CDR3 DNA reads TGTGCCAGCATGACCGAACTAGCGAGTTACGAGCAGTACTTC.

CDR3 coding DNA: TGTGCCAGCAGACCCACCGCGGGACTAGCGGGGGGTAAGACCCAGTACTTC. It codes for CASRPTAGLAGGKTQYF. The V call is TRBV28, the J call TRBJ2-5; TRBD2 agrees at 15 bases. Per the germline V gene, CDR1 is MDHEN and CDR2 is SYDVKM. V dropped 6 bases and J dropped 6; count of bases not matched to a gene: 11. The CDR3 is 17 amino acids.

This clone was observed a handful of times. The chain carries TRBV5-1 and TRBJ1-4, with D unresolved. The CDR3 length is 14 residues. In germline, CDR1 is SGHRS, CDR2 YFSETQ. Deletions cut 2 bases from V and 7 bases from J, with 12 bases between. The CDR3 spells CASSFDGLSEKLFF. CDR3 coding DNA: TGCGCCAGCAGCTTCGACGGGCTGAGTGAAAAACTGTTTTTT. Drawing the rest from reference TRBV5-1 and TRBJ1-4, the complete variable domain is KAGVTQTPRYLIKTRGQQVTLSCSPISGHRSVSWYQQTPGQGLQFLFEYFSETQRNKGNFPGRFSGRQFSNSRSEMNVSTLELGDSALYLCASSFDGLSEKLFFGSGTQLSVL.

This chain uses TRBV19 with TRBJ2-3; D perhaps matches TRBD2 (6 bases). The ends were cut back, 9 bases at V and 5 bases at J, with 24 bases in the middle. Germline V gene sequence: CDR1 LNHDA, CDR2 SQIVND (reference sequence). There are 16 residues in the CDR3. CDR3 loop: CASSLLEGRSIDTQYF. The CDR3 nucleotides read TGTGCCAGCTCCCTCCTGGAGGGCCGTAGTATAGATACGCAGTATTTT.

The rearrangement links TRBV28 to TRBJ1-1; no firm D call. This CDR3 contains 16 residues. V was shortened by 6 bases and J by 0 bases, with 17 bases between the two germline ends. CDR1 is MDHEN and CDR2 is SYDVKM in the germline V gene. The CDR3 DNA follows: TGTGCCAGCAGCCCTTTTGGGGTGGGGATGAACACTGAAGCTTTCTTT. It specifies CASSPFGVGMNTEAFF.

The J gene is TRBJ2-5, the V gene TRBV30, with D perhaps matching TRBD1 or TRBD2 (5 bases each). V shed 1 base and J shed 2 bases, with 17 bases lying between them. The CDR3 has 16 amino acids. CDR1 and CDR2 from the germline V gene are GTSNPN and SVGIG (reference sequence). CDR3 amino acids: CAWSEGTVHRQETQYF. DNA for the CDR3: TGTGCCTGGAGTGAGGGGACCGTACATAGGCAAGAGACCCAGTACTTC.

The chain carries TRBV28 and TRBJ2-5; the match to TRBD2 covers 11 bases. Germline assignment: CDR1 MDHEN and CDR2 SYDVKM. The ends lost 8 bases at V and 7 bases at J; junction bases unmatched: 6. CDR3 size: 13 residues. The CDR3 nucleotides are TGTGCCAGCGTAGCGGGGGGGCCCAGGACCCAGTACTTC. This codes for CASVAGGPRTQYF.

J is TRBJ2-2 and V is TRBV18; D is perhaps TRBD1 (6 bases). Germline V gene data show CDR1 as KGHSH and CDR2 as LQKENI. The germline V and J ends were trimmed by 9 bases and 7 bases, with 21 bases remaining between them. This CDR3 comprises 15 residues. CDR3 in amino acids: CASRPGQGIYGELFF. The CDR3 region has the DNA TGTGCCAGTCGACCGGGGCAGGGGATCTACGGGGAGCTGTTTTTT.

V is TRBV28 and J is TRBJ1-1; no clear D. Trimming cost V 6 bases and J 13 bases, with 15 bases left between them. The CDR3 is 11 amino acids. The germline gives CDR1 MDHEN, CDR2 SYDVKM. The chain's CDR3 is CASRIRGKVFF. The CDR3 coding sequence is TGTGCCAGCAGGATCCGCGGTAAGGTTTTCTTT. The complete variable domain, with remaining parts taken from reference TRBV28 and TRBJ1-1, reads DVKVTQSSRYLVKRTGEKVFLECVQDMDHENMFWYRQDPGLGLRLIYFSYDVKMKEKGDIPEGYSVSREKKERFSLILESASTNQTSMYLCASRIRGKVFFGQGTRLTVV.

The rearrangement joins TRBV7-9 to TRBJ2-1; unclear D gene. CDR3 size: 15 residues. Looked up from germline, CDR1 is SEHNR and CDR2 is FQNEAQ (reference sequence). V lost 4 bases and J lost 6, with 16 bases in between. The CDR3 coding sequence is TGTGCCAGCAGCTCTCCGCGAAAATCCCGCAATGAGCAGTTCTTC. Its protein product is CASSSPRKSRNEQFF.

This clone showed up just once. The rearrangement uses TRBV4-1 and TRBJ1-5, with D hard to call. CDR3 size: 13 residues. Trimming pared 0 bases from V and 9 bases from J, leaving 9 bases between. From germline, CDR1 is MGHRA and CDR2 YSYEKL. The CDR3 DNA sequence: TGCGCCAGCAGCCAAGATTCGGGTTTGCCCCAGCATTTT. The encoded protein is CASSQDSGLPQHF.

This clone is a singleton in its sample. The chain is built from TRBV4-3 and TRBJ1-5; D uncertain. Germline-derived CDR1 and CDR2 are LGHNA and YSLEER. This CDR3 region has 14 residues. Trimming pared 0 bases from V and 3 bases from J, leaving 6 bases between. CDR3 DNA sequence: TGCGCCAGCAGCCAAGATCCGATCAATCAGCCCCAGCATTTT. The encoded protein is CASSQDPINQPQHF.

The CDR3 sequence is CSASKGAGELFF. Here the CDR3 DNA reads TGCAGTGCTAGTAAAGGGGCCGGGGAGCTGTTTTTT. The chain has TRBV20-1 and TRBJ2-2, with a possible D match to TRBD1 (5 bases). Germline lookup yields CDR1 DFQATT and CDR2 SNEGSKA (reference sequence). The CDR3 has 12 residues. V lost 3 bases and J lost 6, with 8 bases in between.

The genes are TRBV18 and TRBJ2-3, with 7 nucleotides matching TRBD1. The CDR3 extends over 15 amino acids. Per germline, CDR1 KGHSH and CDR2 LQKENI. V trimming: 1 base; J trimming: 4 bases; junction bases outside the gene matches: 5. CDR3 nucleotide sequence: TGTGCCAGCTCACCACAGGGGGCAGGCTCAGATACGCAGTATTTT. Protein: CASSPQGAGSDTQYF.

The gene calls are TRBV2 and TRBJ2-7, with D perhaps TRBD2 (6 bases). CDR1 is SNHLY and CDR2 is FYNNEI in the germline V gene. The CDR3 has 11 amino acids. V lost 6 bases and J lost 4, with 7 bases in between. CDR3 in DNA: TGTGCCAGCAGGGAGGGTTACGAGCAGTACTTC. This encodes CASREGYEQYF.

This chain connects TRBV27 to TRBJ2-6, with D perhaps TRBD1 or TRBD2 (5 bases each). This CDR3 is 19 amino acids long. V gave up 7 bases and J gave up 2 bases, with 24 bases separating them. Germline V gene sequence: CDR1 MNHEY, CDR2 SMNVEV (reference sequence). CDR3 in DNA: TGTGCCAGCACTCCCCCGGGGAGAGGGGTCACTCCTGGGGCCAACGTCCTGACTTTC. As protein: CASTPPGRGVTPGANVLTF.

In its sample, this clone was seen once. The chain recombines TRBV2 with TRBJ1-3; the D gene is possibly TRBD1 (6 bases). Germline CDR1 and CDR2: SNHLY and FYNNEI. V was cut by 8 bases and J by 0 bases, with 11 bases left in between. CDR3 length equals 14 residues. CDR3 amino acids: CASGGRFSGNTIYF. CDR3 bases: TGTGCCAGCGGGGGGCGGTTCTCTGGAAACACCATATATTTT.

The V call is TRBV9, the J call TRBJ1-6; D may be TRBD1 (5 bases). Looked up from germline, CDR1 is SGDLS and CDR2 is YYNGEE. The germline V and J ends were trimmed by 1 base and 7 bases, with 12 bases remaining between them. This CDR3 spans 15 amino acids. The CDR3 here is CASSVLDRGNSPLHF. The CDR3 region has the DNA TGTGCCAGCAGCGTACTCGACCGGGGGAATTCACCCCTCCACTTT.

The chain recombines TRBV15 with TRBJ2-7; TRBD1 might be the D (6 bases). Germline-derived CDR1 and CDR2 are LNHNV and YYDKDF (reference sequence). The CDR3 extends over 16 amino acids. With 0 bases removed from V and 2 bases from J, the gap between germline ends came to 14 bases. This CDR3 is CATSRDRGGTPYEQYF. The CDR3, as DNA: TGTGCCACCAGCAGAGATCGAGGGGGTACCCCCTACGAGCAGTACTTC.

The V and J genes are TRBV7-9 and TRBJ2-3; unclear D gene. Trimming took 2 bases from V and 4 from J, leaving 16 bases between them. The length of the CDR3 is 16 residues. Germline V gene sequence: CDR1 SEHNR, CDR2 FQNEAQ (reference sequence). The CDR3 bases are TGTGCCAGCAGCTTACTAATCGGTGGCCCCGCAGATACGCAGTATTTT. Amino acids: CASSLLIGGPADTQYF.

The rearrangement uses TRBV29-1 and TRBJ1-3; D is ambiguous. Germline assignment: CDR1 SQVTM and CDR2 ANQGSEA. V shed 3 bases and J shed 0 bases, with 6 bases lying between them. This CDR3 is 13 amino acids long. CDR3 coding DNA: TGCAGCGTTGAGTATAGCTCTGGAAACACCATATATTTT. The encoded protein is CSVEYSSGNTIYF. Complete variable domain (other parts from reference TRBV29-1 and TRBJ1-3): SAVISQKPSRDICQRGTSLTIQCQVDSQVTMMFWYRQQPGQSLTLIATANQGSEATYESGFVIDKFPISRPNLTFSTLTVSNMSPEDSSIYLCSVEYSSGNTIYFGEGSWLTVV.

CDR3 DNA: TGTGCCTGGAGTGGAACCTCGCCCTTCAGCAATCAGCCCCAGCATTTT. Protein sequence: CAWSGTSPFSNQPQHF. The rearrangement joins TRBV30 to TRBJ1-5; D is unresolved. The CDR3 consists of 16 residues. Germline-derived CDR1 and CDR2 are GTSNPN and SVGIG (reference sequence). Trimming took 1 base from V and 1 from J, leaving 14 bases between them.

The rearrangement uses TRBV19 and TRBJ1-1; D uncertain. Germline lookup yields CDR1 LNHDA and CDR2 SQIVND (reference sequence). CDR3 length equals 13 residues. The ends were cut back, 0 bases at V and 3 bases at J, with 5 bases in the middle. In nucleotides, the CDR3 is TGTGCCAGTAGTATAGAACTGGACACTGAAGCTTTCTTT. Translated, it gives CASSIELDTEAFF.

The chain is built from TRBV3-1 (or the pseudogene TRBV3-2) and TRBJ2-1; no clear D gene. Germline V gene data show CDR1 as LGHDT and CDR2 as YNNKEL (reference sequence). Trimming shortened V by 8 bases and J by 3 bases, and 11 bases separated the two germline ends. This CDR3 spans 13 amino acids. The CDR3 nucleotides are TGTGCCAGCGGACCCAGTAGCTACAATGAGCAGTTCTTC. Translated, it gives CASGPSSYNEQFF.

This chain uses TRBV7-2 with TRBJ1-4; the D gene is possibly TRBD1 (5 bases). Germline V gene sequence: CDR1 SGHTA, CDR2 FQGNSA. V dropped 4 bases and J dropped 6 bases, with 18 bases sitting between them. The CDR3 spans 16 residues. In DNA form, the CDR3 reads TGTGCCAGCAGCTCCTTCCCTGGGGCGTCGCATGAAAAACTGTTTTTT. This encodes CASSSFPGASHEKLFF.

J is TRBJ1-4 and V is TRBV19; D call uncertain. The V gene's germline CDR1 is LNHDA and CDR2 SQIVND (reference sequence). The V end lost 3 bases, the J end lost 3 bases, and 17 bases lay between the germline ends. The length of the CDR3 is 17 residues. Here the CDR3 reads CASSIRVRVSANEKLFF. The CDR3 DNA follows: TGTGCCAGTAGTATTCGGGTCCGGGTATCGGCTAATGAAAAACTGTTTTTT.

This clone was observed a single time. The chain joins TRBV6-2 or TRBV6-3 to TRBJ2-7, with 8 bases aligning to TRBD2. CDR1 is MNHEY, CDR2 SVGEGT, per germline. Germline trimming cut 6 bases from V and 3 bases from J; bases unmatched to any gene: 7. The CDR3 spans 14 residues. In nucleotides, the CDR3 is TGTGCCAGCAGCCGGGCCGGGAGGGTCTACGAGCAGTACTTC. It codes for CASSRAGRVYEQYF.

The V gene is TRBV3-1 (or the pseudogene TRBV3-2), the J gene TRBJ2-3; 11 bases match TRBD1. The germline V gene encodes CDR1 LGHDT and CDR2 YNNKEL (reference sequence). V trimming: 0 bases; J trimming: 4 bases; junction bases outside the gene matches: 6. CDR3 length: 17 amino acids. CDR3 amino acids: CASSQDLRTGGPDTQYF. The CDR3 coding sequence is TGTGCCAGCAGCCAAGATCTGAGGACAGGGGGCCCAGATACGCAGTATTTT.

CDR3 sequence: CASSLVSSSGANVLTF. DNA of the CDR3: TGTGCCAGCAGCTTAGTCTCTTCTTCTGGGGCCAACGTCCTGACTTTC. V is TRBV7-9 and J is TRBJ2-6; D remains ambiguous. This CDR3 region has 16 residues. Trimming removed 1 base from V and 1 base from J, with 8 bases in between. The germline gives CDR1 SEHNR, CDR2 FQNEAQ (reference sequence).

This chain connects TRBV25-1 to TRBJ1-2; 8 bases align to TRBD1. V gave up 9 bases and J gave up 0 bases; unmatched junction bases: 9. Germline values: CDR1 MGHDK, CDR2 SYGVNS. The CDR3 consists of 15 residues. The DNA of the CDR3 is TGTGCCAGTTGGGGCAGGGGGCACGCTAACTATGGCTACACCTTC. It encodes CASWGRGHANYGYTF.

This chain links TRBV29-1 with TRBJ2-3; 8 nucleotides line up with TRBD2. J lost 2 bases, V lost 7 bases, and 11 bases had no gene match. In germline, CDR1 is SQVTM, CDR2 ANQGSEA. The CDR3 loop spans 15 amino acids. The CDR3 DNA is TGCAGCGCCGTAACGGGGGGGTGGGCCACAGATACGCAGTATTTT. Protein: CSAVTGGWATDTQYF.

This chain links TRBV15 with TRBJ1-2; unclear D gene. Germline V gene lookup returns CDR1 LNHNV and CDR2 YYDKDF (reference sequence). V lost 10 bases to trimming and J lost 4 bases, with 16 bases between them. The CDR3 extends over 13 amino acids. The CDR3 DNA sequence: TGTGCCATTTCAGTGGGGTCAGGCTATGGCTACACCTTC. Translating gives CAISVGSGYGYTF.